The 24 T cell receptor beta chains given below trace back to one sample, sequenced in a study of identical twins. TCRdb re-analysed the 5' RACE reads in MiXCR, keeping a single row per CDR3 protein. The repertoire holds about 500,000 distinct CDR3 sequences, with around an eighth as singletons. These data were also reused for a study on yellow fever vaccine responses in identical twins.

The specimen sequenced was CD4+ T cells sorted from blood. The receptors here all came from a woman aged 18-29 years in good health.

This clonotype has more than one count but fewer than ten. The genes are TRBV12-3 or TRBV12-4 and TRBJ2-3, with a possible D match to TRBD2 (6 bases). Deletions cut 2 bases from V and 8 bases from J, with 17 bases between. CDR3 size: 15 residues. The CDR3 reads CASSLTDSGGVTQYF. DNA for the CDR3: TGTGCCAGCAGTTTAACCGACAGCGGAGGGGTTACGCAGTATTTT.

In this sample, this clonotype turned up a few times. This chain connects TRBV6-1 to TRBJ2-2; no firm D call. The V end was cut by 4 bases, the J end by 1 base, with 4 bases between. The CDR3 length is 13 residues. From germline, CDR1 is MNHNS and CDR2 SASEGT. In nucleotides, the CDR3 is TGTGCCAGCAGTGTTAAGAACACCGGGGAGCTGTTTTTT. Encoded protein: CASSVKNTGELFF.

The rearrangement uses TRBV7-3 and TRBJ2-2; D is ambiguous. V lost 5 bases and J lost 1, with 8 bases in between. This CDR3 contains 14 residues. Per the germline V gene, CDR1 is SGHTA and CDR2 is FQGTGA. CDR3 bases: TGTGCCAGCAGCATGAGAAGGAACACCGGGGAGCTGTTTTTT. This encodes CASSMRRNTGELFF. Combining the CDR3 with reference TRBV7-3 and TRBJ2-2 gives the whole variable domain GAGVSQTPSNKVTEKGKYVELRCDPISGHTALYWYRQSLGQGPEFLIYFQGTGAADDSGLPNDRFFAVRPEGSVSTLKIQRTERGDSAVYLCASSMRRNTGELFFGEGSRLTVL.

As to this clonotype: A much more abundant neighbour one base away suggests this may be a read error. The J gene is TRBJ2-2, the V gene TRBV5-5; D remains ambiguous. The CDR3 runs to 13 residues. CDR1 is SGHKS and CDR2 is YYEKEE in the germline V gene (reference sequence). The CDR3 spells CARSWGNTGELFF. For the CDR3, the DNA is TGTGCCAGGAGCTGGGGGAACACCGGGGAGCTGTTTTTT.

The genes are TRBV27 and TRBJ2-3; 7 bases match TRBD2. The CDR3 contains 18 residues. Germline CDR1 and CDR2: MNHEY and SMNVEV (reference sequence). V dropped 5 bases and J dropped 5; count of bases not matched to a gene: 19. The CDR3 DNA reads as TGTGCCAGCAGTCTCCGTGAAGCGGGATACCTCCGAGGAGATACGCAGTATTTT. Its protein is CASSLREAGYLRGDTQYF.

The CDR3 region is CASNLMGVGSGANVLTF. CDR3 in DNA: TGTGCCAGCAATTTAATGGGTGTAGGCTCTGGGGCCAACGTCCTGACTTTC. The V gene is TRBV6-5, the J gene TRBJ2-6; D remains unclear. Germline V lookup: CDR1 MNHEY, CDR2 SVGAGI. Trimming took off 7 bases at V and 0 bases at J, with 16 bases between the two ends. The CDR3 contains 17 residues.

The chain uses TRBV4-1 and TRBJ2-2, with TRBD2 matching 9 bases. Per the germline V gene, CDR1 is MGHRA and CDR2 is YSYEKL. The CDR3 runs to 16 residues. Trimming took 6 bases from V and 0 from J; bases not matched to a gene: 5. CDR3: CASRSGLASNTGELFF. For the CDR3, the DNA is TGCGCCAGCAGATCAGGACTAGCGTCGAACACCGGGGAGCTGTTTTTT.

CDR3 coding DNA: TGTGCCAGCAGCCAAGGGGTTATTTCTTCTGGTGAGCAGTTCTTC. Translating gives CASSQGVISSGEQFF. V is TRBV3-1 and J is TRBJ2-1; D call uncertain. V lost 1 base, J lost 9 bases, and 16 bases lay in between. Germline V gene sequence: CDR1 LGHDT, CDR2 YNNKEL (reference sequence). The CDR3 has 15 residues.

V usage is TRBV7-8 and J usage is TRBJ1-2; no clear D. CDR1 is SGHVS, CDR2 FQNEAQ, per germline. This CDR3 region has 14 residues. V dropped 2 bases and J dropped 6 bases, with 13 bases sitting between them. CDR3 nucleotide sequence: TGTGCCAGCAGCTTAATCGCACGTGGAAATGGCTACACCTTC. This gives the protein CASSLIARGNGYTF. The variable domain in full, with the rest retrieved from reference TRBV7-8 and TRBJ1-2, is GAGVSQSPRYKVAKRGQDVALRCDPISGHVSLFWYQQALGQGPEFLTYFQNEAQLDKSGLPSDRFFAERPEGSVSTLKIQRTQQEDSAVYLCASSLIARGNGYTFGSGTRLTVV.

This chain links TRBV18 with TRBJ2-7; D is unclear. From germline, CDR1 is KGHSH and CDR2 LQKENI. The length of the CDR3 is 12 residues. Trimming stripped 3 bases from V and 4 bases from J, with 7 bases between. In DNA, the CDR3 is TGTGCCAGCTCACCCGAGGAATACGAGCAGTACTTC. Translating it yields CASSPEEYEQYF.

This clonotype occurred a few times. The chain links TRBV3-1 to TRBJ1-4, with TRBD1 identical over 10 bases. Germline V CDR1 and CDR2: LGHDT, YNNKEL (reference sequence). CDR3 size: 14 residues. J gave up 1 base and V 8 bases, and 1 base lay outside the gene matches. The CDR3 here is CASRDRGTNEKLFF. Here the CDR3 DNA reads TGTGCCAGCCGGGACAGGGGAACTAATGAAAAACTGTTTTTT.

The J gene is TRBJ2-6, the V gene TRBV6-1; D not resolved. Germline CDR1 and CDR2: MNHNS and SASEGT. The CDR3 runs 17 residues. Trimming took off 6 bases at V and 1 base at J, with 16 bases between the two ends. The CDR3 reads CASRRHYHTSGANVLTF. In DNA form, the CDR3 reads TGTGCCAGCAGACGTCACTACCACACATCTGGGGCCAACGTCCTGACTTTC.

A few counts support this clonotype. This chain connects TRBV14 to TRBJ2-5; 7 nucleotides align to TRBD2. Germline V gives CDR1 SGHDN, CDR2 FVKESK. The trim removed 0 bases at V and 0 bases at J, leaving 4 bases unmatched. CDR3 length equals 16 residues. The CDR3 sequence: CASSQDGRGYQETQYF. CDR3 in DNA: TGTGCCAGCAGCCAAGATGGGCGGGGGTACCAAGAGACCCAGTACTTC.

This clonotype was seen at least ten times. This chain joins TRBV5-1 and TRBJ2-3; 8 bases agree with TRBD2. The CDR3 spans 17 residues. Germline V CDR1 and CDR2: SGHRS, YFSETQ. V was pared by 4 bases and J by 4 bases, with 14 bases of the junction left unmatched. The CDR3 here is CASSQRFSGVIPDTQYF. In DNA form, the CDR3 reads TGCGCCAGCAGCCAACGCTTTAGCGGGGTAATCCCAGATACGCAGTATTTT.

This CDR3 is CASSPPSGRALGHIQYF. DNA of the CDR3: TGTGCCAGCAGTCCACCTAGCGGGAGGGCCCTGGGACACATTCAGTACTTC. The chain uses TRBV27 and TRBJ2-4, with 12 bases aligning to TRBD2. Unmatched junction bases numbered 13, after V lost 5 bases and J lost 8 bases. The CDR3 runs 17 residues. Germline V gene data show CDR1 as MNHEY and CDR2 as SMNVEV (reference sequence).

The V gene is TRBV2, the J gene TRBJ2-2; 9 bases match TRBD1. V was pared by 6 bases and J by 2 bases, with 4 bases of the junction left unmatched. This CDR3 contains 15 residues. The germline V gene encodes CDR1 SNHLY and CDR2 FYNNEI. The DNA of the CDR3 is TGTGCCAGCAGGAAGGGACAGGGCAACACCGGGGAGCTGTTTTTT. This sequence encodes CASRKGQGNTGELFF. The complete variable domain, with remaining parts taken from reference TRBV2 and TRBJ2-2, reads EPEVTQTPSHQVTQMGQEVILRCVPISNHLYFYWYRQILGQKVEFLVSFYNNEISEKSEIFDDQFSVERPDGSNFTLKIRSTKLEDSAMYFCASRKGQGNTGELFFGEGSRLTVL.

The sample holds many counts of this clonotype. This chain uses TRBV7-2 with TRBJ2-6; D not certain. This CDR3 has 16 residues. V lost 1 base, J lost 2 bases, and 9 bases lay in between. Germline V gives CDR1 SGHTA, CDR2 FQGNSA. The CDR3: CASSLVSTAGANVLTF. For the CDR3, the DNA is TGTGCCAGCAGCTTAGTTTCGACGGCTGGGGCCAACGTCCTGACTTTC.

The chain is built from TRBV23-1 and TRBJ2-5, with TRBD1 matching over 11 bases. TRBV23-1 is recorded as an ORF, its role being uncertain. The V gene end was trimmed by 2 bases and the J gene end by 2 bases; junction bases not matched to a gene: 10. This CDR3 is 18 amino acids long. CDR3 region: CASSQPDGQGAPQETQYF. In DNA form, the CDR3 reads TGCGCCAGCAGTCAACCTGACGGACAGGGGGCGCCTCAAGAGACCCAGTACTTC.

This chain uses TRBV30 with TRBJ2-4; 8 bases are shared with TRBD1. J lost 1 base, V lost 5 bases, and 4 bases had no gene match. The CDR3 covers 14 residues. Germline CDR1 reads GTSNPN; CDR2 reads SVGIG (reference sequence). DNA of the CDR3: TGTGCCTGGGGACAGGGAGCGGCCAAAAACATTCAGTACTTC. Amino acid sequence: CAWGQGAAKNIQYF.

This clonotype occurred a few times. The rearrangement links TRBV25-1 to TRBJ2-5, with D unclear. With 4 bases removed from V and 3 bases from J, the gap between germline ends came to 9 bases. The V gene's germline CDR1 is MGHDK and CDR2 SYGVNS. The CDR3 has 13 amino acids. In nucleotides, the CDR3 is TGTGCCAGCAGTGTAAATAAGGAAGAGACCCAGTACTTC. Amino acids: CASSVNKEETQYF.

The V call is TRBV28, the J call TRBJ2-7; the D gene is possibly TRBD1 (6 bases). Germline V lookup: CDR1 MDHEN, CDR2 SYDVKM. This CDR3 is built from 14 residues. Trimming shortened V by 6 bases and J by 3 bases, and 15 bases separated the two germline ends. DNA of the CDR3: TGTGCCAGCAGCTCTCAGAGCAGGGGCTACGAGCAGTACTTC. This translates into CASSSQSRGYEQYF.

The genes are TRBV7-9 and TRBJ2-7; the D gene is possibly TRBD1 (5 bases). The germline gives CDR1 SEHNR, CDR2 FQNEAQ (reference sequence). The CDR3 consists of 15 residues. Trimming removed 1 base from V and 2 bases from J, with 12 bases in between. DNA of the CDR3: TGTGCCAGCAGCTTAGGGGGTCTAGGGGCCTACGAGCAGTACTTC. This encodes CASSLGGLGAYEQYF.

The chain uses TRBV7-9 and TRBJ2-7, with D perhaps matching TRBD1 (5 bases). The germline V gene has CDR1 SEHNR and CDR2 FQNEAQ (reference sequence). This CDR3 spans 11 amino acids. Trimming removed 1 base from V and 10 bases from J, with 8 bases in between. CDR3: CASSLGQGQYF. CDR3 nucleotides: TGTGCCAGCAGCTTAGGGCAGGGCCAGTACTTC.

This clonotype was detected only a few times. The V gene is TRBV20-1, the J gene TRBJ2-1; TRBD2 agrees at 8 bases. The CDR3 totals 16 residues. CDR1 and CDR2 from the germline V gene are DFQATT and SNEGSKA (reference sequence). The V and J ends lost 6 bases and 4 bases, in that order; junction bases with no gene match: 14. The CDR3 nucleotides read TGCAGTGCCGGCGATATCGTCACTAGCGGTTACAATGAGCAGTTCTTC. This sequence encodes CSAGDIVTSGYNEQFF.